These T cell receptor beta chains were read from a single sample in a study of response to subunit inactivated influenza vaccine. TCRdb re-called the RT-PCR reads with MiXCR, one entry per CDR3 protein. Here the sample spans about 530,000 distinct CDR3 sequences, about 12% being singletons. Material: PBMCs from blood, obtained on the day of vaccination. The receptor source for this set is a man aged 45-65 years who received an inactivated influenza vaccine. The CDR3 runs from the conserved cysteine through the conserved F or W. D genes are given only for firm matches. Clone size is shown for a subset of rows, as once, few, many or a class of expanded clone.

J gene,V gene,D gene,clone size,CDR3 protein,CDR3 DNA
TRBJ2-3,TRBV7-9,NA,few,CASSSRSASTDTQYF,TGTGCCAGCAGCTCTCGAAGCGCAAGCACAGATACGCAGTATTTT
TRBJ2-3,TRBV28,NA,few,CASSSLETKQYF,TGTGCCAGCAGTTCCTTGGAAACGAAGCAGTATTTT
TRBJ2-3,TRBV7-2,NA,NA,CASSVWNPDTQYF,TGTGCCAGCAGCGTGTGGAATCCAGATACGCAGTATTTT
TRBJ2-3,TRBV15,NA,few,CATSRDRAPGTDTQYF,TGTGCCACCAGCAGAGATAGAGCCCCTGGCACAGATACGCAGTATTTT
TRBJ2-5,TRBV7-6,TRBD2,NA,CASSLTYGGAAETQYF,TGTGCCAGCAGCTTAACTTACGGGGGGGCGGCAGAGACCCAGTACTTC
TRBJ1-2,TRBV19,TRBD1,few,CASSINRGAGYGYTF,TGTGCCAGTAGTATTAACAGGGGCGCAGGCTATGGCTACACCTTC
TRBJ2-5,TRBV7-2,TRBD2,NA,CASSSLAGGRGAQYF,TGTGCCAGCAGCTCGCTAGCGGGAGGCCGAGGGGCCCAGTACTTC
TRBJ2-3,TRBV7-9,NA,few,CASSWPSTDTQYF,TGTGCCAGCAGCTGGCCGAGCACAGATACGCAGTATTTT
TRBJ2-1,TRBV15,TRBD2,NA,CATRGAGAYNEQFF,TGTGCCACCAGAGGAGCGGGGGCCTACAATGAGCAGTTCTTC
TRBJ2-4,TRBV12-3/TRBV12-4,NA,few,CASSWGQVAKNIQYF,TGTGCCAGCAGTTGGGGCCAAGTAGCCAAAAACATTCAGTACTTC
TRBJ1-6,TRBV11-2,TRBD1,few,CASSRRQGGSPLHF,TGTGCCAGCAGCAGGAGACAGGGCGGATCACCCCTCCACTTT
TRBJ2-4,TRBV28,TRBD1,NA,CASSYRGRGNIQYF,TGTGCCAGCAGTTACAGGGGGCGAGGGAACATTCAGTACTTC
TRBJ1-4,TRBV29-1,TRBD1,NA,CSVEEYGLSGQGNEKLFF,TGCAGCGTTGAAGAGTACGGTTTAAGCGGACAGGGGAATGAAAAACTGTTTTTT
TRBJ2-5,TRBV6-5,TRBD1,many,CASSYSIRKGAFRETQYF,TGTGCCAGCAGTTACTCGATCCGAAAGGGGGCTTTTCGGGAGACCCAGTACTTC
TRBJ2-5,TRBV7-9,TRBD1,NA,CASSTYGQGETQYF,TGTGCCAGCAGCACCTATGGACAGGGAGAGACCCAGTACTTC
TRBJ2-3,TRBV7-9,NA,few,CASSAGAGSTDTQYF,TGTGCCAGCAGTGCGGGGGCAGGTAGCACAGATACGCAGTATTTT
TRBJ1-5,TRBV6-1,TRBD1,NA,CASSQQGRSNQPQHF,TGTGCCAGCAGCCAACAGGGGAGAAGCAATCAGCCCCAGCATTTT
TRBJ2-4,TRBV18,NA,many,CASSPNWVQGTNIQYF,TGTGCCAGCTCACCAAATTGGGTGCAGGGGACGAACATTCAGTACTTC
TRBJ2-2,TRBV5-1,TRBD1,few,CASSYDRGGGTGELFF,TGCGCCAGCAGTTACGACAGGGGAGGTGGCACCGGGGAGCTGTTTTTT
TRBJ2-7,TRBV2,NA,NA,CASSELAYEQYF,TGTGCCAGCAGTGAATTAGCCTACGAGCAGTACTTC
TRBJ2-5,TRBV29-1,NA,few,CSVERQLKETQYF,TGCAGCGTTGAACGGCAGCTTAAAGAGACCCAGTACTTC
TRBJ2-3,TRBV7-2,NA,few,CASSLGRVVADTQYF,TGTGCCAGCAGCTTAGGCAGGGTTGTCGCAGATACGCAGTATTTT
TRBJ2-6,TRBV27,NA,few,CASSTQGSGANVLTF,TGTGCCAGCAGTACACAGGGTTCTGGGGCCAACGTCCTGACTTTC
TRBJ2-1,TRBV18,TRBD1,few,CASSPPRLTGGWNGEQFF,TGTGCCAGCTCACCACCACGCCTTACAGGGGGCTGGAATGGCGAGCAGTTCTTC
TRBJ2-1,TRBV20-1,TRBD2,few,CSAPRTSGRIVGNEQFF,TGCAGTGCTCCCCGGACTAGCGGGAGAATCGTCGGAAATGAGCAGTTCTTC
TRBJ1-2,TRBV5-4,NA,NA,CASSHSQGHYGYTF,TGTGCCAGCAGCCACAGTCAGGGACACTATGGCTACACCTTC
TRBJ1-6,TRBV18,TRBD1,NA,CASSQGQTDNSPLHF,TGTGCCAGCTCACAGGGACAGACCGATAATTCACCCCTCCACTTT
TRBJ2-5,TRBV5-1,NA,few,CASSLRQQPRYQETQYF,TGCGCCAGCAGCTTGCGGCAGCAGCCAAGGTACCAAGAGACCCAGTACTTC
TRBJ2-7,TRBV29-1,NA,few,CSVEEGYEQYF,TGCAGCGTTGAGGAGGGCTACGAGCAGTACTTC
TRBJ1-6,TRBV6-1,NA,many,CASSERSGFSPLHF,TGTGCCAGCAGTGAACGGTCAGGGTTTTCACCCCTCCACTTT
TRBJ1-2,TRBV11-2,NA,NA,CASSLYGDYGYTF,TGTGCCAGCAGCTTATACGGGGACTATGGCTACACCTTC
TRBJ2-6,TRBV29-1,NA,few,CSALSPGTSSGANVLTF,TGCAGCGCACTATCGCCGGGAACGAGCTCTGGGGCCAACGTCCTGACTTTC
TRBJ2-5,TRBV2,NA,NA,CASRPGQSRPTKVAQYF,TGTGCCAGCAGGCCGGGACAATCCCGGCCGACGAAAGTGGCCCAGTACTTC
TRBJ2-7,TRBV6-1,NA,few,CASSVYRVAYEQYF,TGTGCCAGCAGTGTGTACAGGGTGGCCTACGAGCAGTACTTC
TRBJ1-2,TRBV21-1,NA,few,CASSKLVAVGGNCYGYTF,TGTGCCAGCAGCAAACTCGTGGCTGTGGGGGGCAACTGCTATGGCTACACCTTC
TRBJ2-7,TRBV10-3,TRBD2,many,CAISESGLTPSYEQYF,TGTGCCATCAGTGAGTCGGGACTAACCCCCTCCTACGAGCAGTACTTC
TRBJ1-1,TRBV29-1,NA,few,CSVEGGNTEAFF,TGCAGCGTCGAGGGGGGGAACACTGAAGCTTTCTTT
TRBJ1-1,TRBV6-1,NA,few,CASIPDGLMNTEAFF,TGTGCCAGCATTCCCGACGGCCTTATGAACACTGAAGCTTTCTTT
TRBJ2-5,TRBV27,NA,few,CASSFTGYQETQYF,TGTGCCAGCAGCTTCACGGGGTACCAAGAGACCCAGTACTTC
TRBJ2-5,TRBV7-9,TRBD2,NA,CASIIPGLGQETQYF,TGTGCCAGCATCATCCCGGGACTAGGCCAAGAGACCCAGTACTTC
TRBJ2-1,TRBV28,TRBD2,NA,CASTKRGGPNEQFF,TGTGCCAGCACAAAGCGGGGGGGCCCCAATGAGCAGTTCTTC
TRBJ2-3,TRBV5-6,NA,many,CASSRTDTDTQYF,TGTGCCAGCAGCCGGACAGACACAGATACGCAGTATTTT
TRBJ1-5,TRBV28,NA,few,CASSDRRSNQPQHF,TGTGCCAGCAGTGATAGACGGAGCAATCAGCCCCAGCATTTT
TRBJ1-2,TRBV28,NA,few,CASSAGVNYGYTF,TGTGCCAGCAGCGCCGGGGTTAACTATGGCTACACCTTC
TRBJ2-3,TRBV29-1,NA,many,CSANRDRGTDTQYF,TGCAGCGCCAACAGGGATCGAGGCACAGATACGCAGTATTTT
TRBJ2-1,TRBV28,NA,few,CASSLWGADDNEQFF,TGTGCCAGCAGTTTATGGGGGGCGGACGACAATGAGCAGTTCTTC
TRBJ2-2,TRBV5-1,NA,few,CASRTGAPANTGELFF,TGCGCCAGCAGGACGGGAGCACCTGCGAACACCGGGGAGCTGTTTTTT
TRBJ2-5,TRBV5-1,TRBD2,NA,CASNKRGDQETQYF,TGCGCCAGCAATAAGCGGGGGGATCAAGAGACCCAGTACTTC
TRBJ2-1,TRBV29-1,NA,NA,CSDQPGATEQFF,TGCAGCGACCAGCCGGGGGCTACTGAGCAGTTCTTC
TRBJ1-2,TRBV3-1,NA,NA,CASSQQATAGYGYTF,TGTGCCAGCAGCCAACAGGCCACGGCGGGCTATGGCTACACCTTC
TRBJ1-1,TRBV5-1,NA,many,CASSIDPVNTEAFF,TGCGCCAGCAGCATCGACCCCGTGAACACTGAAGCTTTCTTT
TRBJ2-4,TRBV4-1,NA,few,CASSQDGGKQYF,TGCGCCAGCAGCCAAGACGGGGGAAAACAGTACTTC
TRBJ1-2,TRBV15,NA,few,CATSRVGHGYGYTF,TGTGCCACCAGCAGAGTGGGGCATGGCTATGGCTACACCTTC
TRBJ1-5,TRBV9,NA,few,CASSVRGLDNQPQHF,TGTGCCAGCAGCGTGCGGGGGTTAGACAATCAGCCCCAGCATTTT